One T cell receptor beta chain is described in this entry. The V gene lost 2 bases and the J gene lost 12 bases, with 16 bases spanning the gap. Germline V gives CDR1 KGHSH, CDR2 LQKENI. This CDR3 comprises 14 residues. PCR involved 60 Vbeta and 13 Jbeta primers. Assay used: immunoSEQ multiplex PCR; TCRdb lists only in-frame clones, some missing. The sample lists 150,000 to 200,000 clones, approximately 84% seen once, with about 1.3% in the top ten. This entry belongs to a study of cytomegalovirus exposure and HLA in healthy donors. The chain joins TRBV18 to TRBJ1-4; the D is unclear. The sequencing input was PBMCs. The receptor was isolated from a girl between 10 and 17 years old in good health and CMV-seropositive. The CDR3 nucleotides read TGTGCCAGCTCACCAGGAGACGGAGGTGGAGAACTGTTTTTT. This translates into CASSPGDGGGELFF. Filled out from reference TRBV18 and TRBJ1-4, the complete variable domain reads NAGVMQNPRHLVRRRGQEARLRCSPMKGHSHVYWYRQLPEEGLKFMVYLQKENIIDESGMPKERFSAEFPKEGPSILRIQQVVRGDSAAYFCASSPGDGGGELFFGSGTQLSVL.